This paragraph reports one T cell receptor (beta chain). Its antigen is still unknown. Time point: after dendritic cell vaccination, including at tumor progression/relapse. PBMC were collected before vaccination, two weeks after the third vaccination, and at progression. The data were obtained in a study of glioma-infiltrating T cells after dendritic cell vaccination. Whole-study context: Patients had newly diagnosed or recurrent glioblastoma and received dendritic cell vaccines. Findings and limits, study-wide: No direct clonality-survival link was found; a diverse polyclonal response may matter.

The PCR used 60 V beta and 13 J beta primers. Here immunoSEQ multiplex PCR was the method, and the copy in TCRdb shows in-frame clones only, minus some. This sample yields about 100,000 clones, of which more than 70% are seen a single time; around 5.4% belongs to the top ten. Germline V gene data show CDR1 as SGHRS and CDR2 as YFSETQ. The CDR3 covers 16 residues. Trimming stripped 1 base from V and 7 bases from J, with 17 bases between. The sample here was blood, taken after dendritic cell vaccination. The clonotype originates from a human donor with glioblastoma. This rearrangement joins TRBV5-1 to TRBJ1-4; possibly TRBD1 for D (5 bases). Here the CDR3 reads CASSLSGGSVSEKLFF. CDR3 coding DNA: TGCGCCAGCAGCTTGTCGGGGGGATCCGTTTCTGAAAAACTGTTTTTT.